The entry below gives a single T cell receptor beta chain sequence along with its context. Its antigen is unidentified. Trimming took 1 base from V and 8 from J; bases not matched to a gene: 7. In germline, CDR1 is PRHDT, CDR2 FYEKMQ (reference sequence). This CDR3 comprises 16 residues. The data originate from a study of Graves' ophthalmopathy and Graves' hyperthyroidism. RNA transcripts were the source from which TCR beta CDR3 regions were amplified. RT-PCR was first run with HTBI primers, then multiplex PCR in a second round. One entry per CDR3 protein, called by TCRdb with MiXCR from the multiplex PCR reads. The table shows about 620,000 distinct CDR3 sequences, with roughly 20% occurring only once. General study results and limits: Blood also held most thyroid clonotypes expanded above 0.001 frequency.

If patients had other autoimmune diseases, uncontrolled infections, pregnancy or lactation, they were excluded. Diagnostic conclusions were grounded in clinical symptoms, serum thyroxine, TRAb, thyroid ultrasound and orbital computed tomography. The TCR was taken from a young woman with stable Graves' hyperthyroidism. Some clones in this sample may be carry-over from other donors' samples. The sample consisted of peripheral blood. The chain recombines TRBV13 with TRBJ2-1; TRBD2 aligns across 11 bases. The CDR3 DNA sequence: TGTGCCAGCAGCTTAGATACGGCTAGCGGGGGGCATGAGCAGTTCTTC. This codes for CASSLDTASGGHEQFF.